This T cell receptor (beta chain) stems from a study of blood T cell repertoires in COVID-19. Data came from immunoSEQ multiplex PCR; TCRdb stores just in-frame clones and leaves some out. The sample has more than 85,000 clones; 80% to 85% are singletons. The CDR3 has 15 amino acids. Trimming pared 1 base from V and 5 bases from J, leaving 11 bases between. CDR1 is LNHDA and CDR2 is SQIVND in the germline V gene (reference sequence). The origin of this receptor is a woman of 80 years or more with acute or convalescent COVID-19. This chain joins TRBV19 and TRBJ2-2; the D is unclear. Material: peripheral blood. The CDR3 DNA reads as TGTGCCAGTAGTATAGTCGGTTCGGAGACCGGGGAGCTGTTTTTT. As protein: CASSIVGSETGELFF.